The T cell receptor beta chain described here comes from a study of CD8 T cells in Susac syndrome. The CDR3 has 14 amino acids. In germline, CDR1 is LNHDA, CDR2 SQIVND (reference sequence). Trimming cost V 6 bases and J 4 bases, with 15 bases left between them. An input of roughly 0.5 to 1 ug of RNA was subjected to reverse transcription using random hexamers. It was immunoSEQ multiplex PCR that amplified TCR beta CDR3 across 54 Vbeta and 13 Jbeta. Each CDR3 protein is one row after TCRdb ran MiXCR on the immunoSEQ multiplex PCR reads. The sample includes about 440,000 distinct CDR3 sequences, around 83% of them seen just once.

This clonotype was sampled from a human donor with multiple sclerosis. The J gene is TRBJ1-1, the V gene TRBV19; TRBD1 is a possible D gene (6 bases). Sequencing input: CD8+ T cells from PBMCs. Here the CDR3 DNA reads TGTGCCAGTAGCCCCGGGGCCAGGGGCACTGAAGCTTTCTTT. Its protein product is CASSPGARGTEAFF.